What follows describes a single T cell receptor (beta chain). Its antigen is unknown. In germline, CDR1 is SGHTA, CDR2 FQGNSA. The CDR3 spans 15 residues. The trim removed 5 bases at V and 6 bases at J, leaving 6 bases unmatched. Time point indicated: blood from clinic visit 5 months post-surgery; TSC patient then seizure free. Surgery cases with the highest brain T cell transcript signatures were chosen for sequencing. TCRdb's table, derived via immunoSEQ multiplex PCR, lists solely in-frame clones and lacks some. Of under 400,000 clones in the sample, 93% were seen once. This sample stems from a study of brain T cells in children with intractable seizures. Broader study findings: Clones missing pre-surgery may reflect undersampling of that blood sample.

The origin of this receptor is a boy under two years old with tuberous sclerosis and intractable seizures. This specimen consisted of peripheral blood, obtained roughly 5 months after surgery. The chain employs TRBV7-2 and TRBJ2-2, with 10 bases matching TRBD2. The CDR3 nucleotides read TGTGCCAGCAGCACGAGACTAGCGGGCCCCGGGGAGCTGTTTTTT. Its translation: CASSTRLAGPGELFF.